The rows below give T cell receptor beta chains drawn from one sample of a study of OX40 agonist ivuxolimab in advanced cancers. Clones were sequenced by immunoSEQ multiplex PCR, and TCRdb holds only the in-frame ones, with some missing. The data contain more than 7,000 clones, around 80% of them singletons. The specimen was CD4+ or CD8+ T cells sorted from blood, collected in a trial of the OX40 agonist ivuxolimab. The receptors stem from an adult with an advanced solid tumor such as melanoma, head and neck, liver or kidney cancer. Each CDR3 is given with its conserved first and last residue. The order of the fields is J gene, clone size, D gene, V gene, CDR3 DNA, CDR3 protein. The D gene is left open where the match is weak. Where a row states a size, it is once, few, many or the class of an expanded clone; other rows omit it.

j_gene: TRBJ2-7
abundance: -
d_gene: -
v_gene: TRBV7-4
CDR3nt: TGTGCCAGCAGCTTGGGGAACGTCTACGAGCAGTACTTC
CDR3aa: CASSLGNVYEQYF

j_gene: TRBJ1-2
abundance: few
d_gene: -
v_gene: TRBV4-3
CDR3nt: TGCGCCAGCAGCCCTAGGGAACATTACGCCCCCGGGGGCACCTTC
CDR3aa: CASSPREHYAPGGTF

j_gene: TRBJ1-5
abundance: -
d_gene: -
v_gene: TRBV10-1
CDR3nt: TGCGCCAGCAGTGTCGGGGCGAAACAGCCCCAGCATTTT
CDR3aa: CASSVGAKQPQHF

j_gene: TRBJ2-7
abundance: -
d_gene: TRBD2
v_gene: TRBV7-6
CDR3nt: TGTGCCAGCAGCTTAGGAAGCGGGAAGGCCTACGAGCAGTACTTC
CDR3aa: CASSLGSGKAYEQYF

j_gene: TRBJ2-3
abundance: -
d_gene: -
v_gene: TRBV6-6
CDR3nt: TGTGCCAGCAGTCCACTAGCCGGGCACTGGGATACGCAGTATTTT
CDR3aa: CASSPLAGHWDTQYF

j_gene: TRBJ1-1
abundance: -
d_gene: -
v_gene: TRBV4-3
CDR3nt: TGCGCCAGCAGCCAGACAGGGAACACTGAAGCTTTCTTT
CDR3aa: CASSQTGNTEAFF

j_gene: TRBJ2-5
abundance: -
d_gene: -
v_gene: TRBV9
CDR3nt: TGTGCCAGCAGCGATAGTGTGGCGGGGACCCAGTACTTC
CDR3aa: CASSDSVAGTQYF

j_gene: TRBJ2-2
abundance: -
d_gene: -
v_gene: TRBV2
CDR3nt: TGTGCCTATTGGAGCTTCACCGGGGAGCTGTTTTTT
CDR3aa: CAYWSFTGELFF

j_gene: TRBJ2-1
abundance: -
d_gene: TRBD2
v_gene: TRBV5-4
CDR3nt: TGTGCCAGCAGCTTAAGGGGCGGGAGCGCGTACAATGAGCAGTTCTTC
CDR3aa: CASSLRGGSAYNEQFF

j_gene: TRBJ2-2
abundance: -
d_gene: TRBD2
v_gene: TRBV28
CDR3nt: TGTGCCAGCAGTTTGATTTGGGGCGGGAGGGCCGGCACCGGGGAGCTGTTTTTT
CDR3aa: CASSLIWGGRAGTGELFF

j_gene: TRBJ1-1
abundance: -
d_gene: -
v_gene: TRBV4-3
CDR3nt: TGCGCCAGCAGCCCGCGCGGGGCTCGGACTGAAGCTTTCTTT
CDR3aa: CASSPRGARTEAFF

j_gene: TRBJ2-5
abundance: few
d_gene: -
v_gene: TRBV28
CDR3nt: TGTGCCAGCAGTTACCCGAACAAGCCACATCAAGAGACCCAGTACTTC
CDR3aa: CASSYPNKPHQETQYF

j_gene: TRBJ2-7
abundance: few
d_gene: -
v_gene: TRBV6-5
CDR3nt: TGTGCCAGCCTACGGTCCGGTGTCGAGCAGTACTTC
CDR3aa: CASLRSGVEQYF

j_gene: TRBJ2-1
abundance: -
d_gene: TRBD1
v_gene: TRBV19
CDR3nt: TGTGCCAGTAAGGGGTGGGACAGGGGAAATTATGAGCAGTTCTTC
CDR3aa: CASKGWDRGNYEQFF

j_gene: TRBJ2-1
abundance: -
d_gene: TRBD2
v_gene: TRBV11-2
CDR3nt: TGTGCCAGCAGCTTGACTAGCGGGAGGGGGCAGGAGCAGTTCTTC
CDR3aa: CASSLTSGRGQEQFF

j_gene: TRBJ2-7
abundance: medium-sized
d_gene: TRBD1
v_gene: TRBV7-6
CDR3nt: TGTGCCAGCAGCCCAGGGACAGGGTCACGCTACGAGCAGTACTTC
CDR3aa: CASSPGTGSRYEQYF

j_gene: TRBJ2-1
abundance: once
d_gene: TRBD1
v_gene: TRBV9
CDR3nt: TGTGCCAGCAGCGTGTCGGGACAGGGCTACAATGAGCAGTTCTTC
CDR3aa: CASSVSGQGYNEQFF

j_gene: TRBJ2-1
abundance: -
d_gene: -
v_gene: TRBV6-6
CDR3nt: TGTGCCAGCAGTTACGCCAGTTACAATGAGCAGTTCTTC
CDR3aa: CASSYASYNEQFF

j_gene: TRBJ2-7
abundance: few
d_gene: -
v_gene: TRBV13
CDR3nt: TGTGCCAGCAGTGAGTCGGCAGGGGCGGCCTACGAGCAGTACTTC
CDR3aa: CASSESAGAAYEQYF

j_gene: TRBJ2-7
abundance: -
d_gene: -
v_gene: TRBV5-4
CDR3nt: TGTGCCAGCTCCTCCGGAGGGTACGAGCAGTACTTC
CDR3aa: CASSSGGYEQYF

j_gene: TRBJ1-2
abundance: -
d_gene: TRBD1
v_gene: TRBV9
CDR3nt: TGTGCCAGCAGCGTGGCCGGGACAGGGAAAGGCTACACCTTC
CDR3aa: CASSVAGTGKGYTF

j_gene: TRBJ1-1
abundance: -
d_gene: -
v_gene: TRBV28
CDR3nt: TGTGCCAGCAGTTCCTCCTGGGGGACTGAAGCTTTCTTT
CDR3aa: CASSSSWGTEAFF

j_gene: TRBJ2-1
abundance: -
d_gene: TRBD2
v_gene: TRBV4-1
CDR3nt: TGCGCCAGCAGCCTTCGGGAGGACCCTTACAATGAGCAGTTCTTC
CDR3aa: CASSLREDPYNEQFF

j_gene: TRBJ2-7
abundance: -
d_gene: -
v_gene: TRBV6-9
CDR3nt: TGTGCCAGCAGTTACTCCTCAGGGGTCTCCTACGAGCAGTACTTC
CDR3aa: CASSYSSGVSYEQYF

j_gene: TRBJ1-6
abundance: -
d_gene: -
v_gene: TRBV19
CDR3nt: TGTGCCAGTAGTCCCCCCCGAGCAAGCGGGTTATATTCACCCCTCCACTTT
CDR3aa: CASSPPRASGLYSPLHF

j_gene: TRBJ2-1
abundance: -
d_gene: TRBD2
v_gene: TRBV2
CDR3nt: TGTGCCAGCAGTTACTCCCTACCGGGCGGGGGGGCCGTTGATGAGCAGTTCTTC
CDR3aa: CASSYSLPGGGAVDEQFF

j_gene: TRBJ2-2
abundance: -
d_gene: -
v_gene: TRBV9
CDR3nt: TGTGCCAGCAACTCAGGACCGAACACCGGGGAGCTGTTTTTT
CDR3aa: CASNSGPNTGELFF

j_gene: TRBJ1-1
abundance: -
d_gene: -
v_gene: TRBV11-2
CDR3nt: TGTGCCAGCAGCTTGGGACCAGGGTATGGTGCTTTCTTT
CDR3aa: CASSLGPGYGAFF

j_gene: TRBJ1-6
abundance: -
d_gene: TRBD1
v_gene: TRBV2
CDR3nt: TGTGCCAGCACCTATCAAACCGGGACAGGGGATAATTCACCCCTCCACTTT
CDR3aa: CASTYQTGTGDNSPLHF

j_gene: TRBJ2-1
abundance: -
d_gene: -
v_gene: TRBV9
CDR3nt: TGTGCCAGCAGCGGGGGCAATGAGCAGTTCTTC
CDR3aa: CASSGGNEQFF

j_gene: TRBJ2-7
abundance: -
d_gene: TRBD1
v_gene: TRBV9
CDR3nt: TGTGCCAGCTCCGGGACAGACCTCGACGAGCAGTACTTC
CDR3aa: CASSGTDLDEQYF

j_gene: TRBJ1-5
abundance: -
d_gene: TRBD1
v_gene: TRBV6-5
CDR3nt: TGTGCCAGCAGCGAACAGGGGGCAAGGCAGCCCCAGCATTTT
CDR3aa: CASSEQGARQPQHF

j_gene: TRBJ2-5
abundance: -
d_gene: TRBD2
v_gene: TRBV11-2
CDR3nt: TGTGCCAGCAGCTTATGGGCCAGCGGGAGGGCGGCTTGGGAGACCCAGTACTTC
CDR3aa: CASSLWASGRAAWETQYF

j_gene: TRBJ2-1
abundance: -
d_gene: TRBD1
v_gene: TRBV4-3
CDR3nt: TGCGCCAGCAGCCAAAAGACAGGGGGTGAAAATGAGCAGTTCTTC
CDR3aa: CASSQKTGGENEQFF

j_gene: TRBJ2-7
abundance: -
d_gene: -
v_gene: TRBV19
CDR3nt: TGTGCCAGTAGTATCGAGGCAGGGGAGCTCGAGCAGTACTTC
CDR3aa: CASSIEAGELEQYF

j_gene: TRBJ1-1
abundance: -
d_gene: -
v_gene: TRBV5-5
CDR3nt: TGTGCCAGCAGCTTGCCGTCGGCGGTGAACACTGAAGCTTTCTTT
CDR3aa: CASSLPSAVNTEAFF

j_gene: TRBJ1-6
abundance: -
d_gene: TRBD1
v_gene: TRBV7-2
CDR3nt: TGTGCCAGCAGAGGGACAGGGAGAATTTATTCACCCCTCCACTTT
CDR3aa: CASRGTGRIYSPLHF

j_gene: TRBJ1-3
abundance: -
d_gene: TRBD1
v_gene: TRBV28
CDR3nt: TGTGCCAGCAGCCCAGGGGGTAGCTCTGGAAACACCATATATTTT
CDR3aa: CASSPGGSSGNTIYF

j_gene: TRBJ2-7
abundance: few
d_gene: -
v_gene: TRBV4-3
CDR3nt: TGCGCCAGCAGCCAAGAGGGAAAGGGTTACGAGCAGTACTTC
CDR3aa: CASSQEGKGYEQYF

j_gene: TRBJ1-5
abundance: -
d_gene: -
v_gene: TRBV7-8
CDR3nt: TGTGCCAGCAGCTTAGGGACAGAACGTCAGCCCCAGCATTTT
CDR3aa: CASSLGTERQPQHF

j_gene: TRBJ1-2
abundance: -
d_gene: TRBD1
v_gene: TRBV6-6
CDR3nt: TGTGCCAGCAGACAGGGGTATGGCTACACCTTC
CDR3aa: CASRQGYGYTF

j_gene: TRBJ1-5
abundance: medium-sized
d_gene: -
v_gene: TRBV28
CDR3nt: TGTGCCACCTCAGGGTCGTGGAGCAATCAGCCCCAGCATTTT
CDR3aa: CATSGSWSNQPQHF

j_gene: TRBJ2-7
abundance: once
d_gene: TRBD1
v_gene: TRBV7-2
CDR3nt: TGTGCCAGCAGCTTCCGCAGGGGGCAATACTTC
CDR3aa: CASSFRRGQYF

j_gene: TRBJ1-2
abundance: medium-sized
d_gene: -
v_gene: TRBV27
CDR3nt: TGTGCCAGCAGTTTAGAGGGGGGCCTGAACTATGGCTACACCTTC
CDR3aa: CASSLEGGLNYGYTF

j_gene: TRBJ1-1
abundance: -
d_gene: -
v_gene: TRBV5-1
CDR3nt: TGCGCCAGCAGCCAAACTACAGGGTTTGTTGTCTCAACAACTGAAGCTTTCTTT
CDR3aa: CASSQTTGFVVSTTEAFF

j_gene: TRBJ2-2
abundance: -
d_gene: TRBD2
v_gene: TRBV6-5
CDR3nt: TGTGCCAGCAGTATGTTTAGCGGGAGGGAGGAGCTGTTTTTT
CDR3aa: CASSMFSGREELFF

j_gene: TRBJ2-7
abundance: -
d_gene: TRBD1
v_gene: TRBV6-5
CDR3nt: TGTGCCAGCAGCACCGGGGACAGGGACCCCTACGAGCAGTACTTC
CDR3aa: CASSTGDRDPYEQYF

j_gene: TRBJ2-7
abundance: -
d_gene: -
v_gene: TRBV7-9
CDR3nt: TGTGCCAGCACCCATACGAGCGGATCCTACGAGCAGTACTTC
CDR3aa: CASTHTSGSYEQYF

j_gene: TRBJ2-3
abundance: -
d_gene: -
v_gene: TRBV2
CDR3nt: TGTGCCAGCAGCCCCCCGGAAAGGAGCACAGATACGCAGTATTTT
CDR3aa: CASSPPERSTDTQYF